This TCR beta chain was identified during a study of cytomegalovirus exposure and HLA in healthy donors. PCR involved 60 Vbeta and 13 Jbeta primers. The assay was immunoSEQ multiplex PCR, and TCRdb's table has in-frame clones only and misses some. The table lists about 200,000 clones, roughly 80% of them singletons. Germline V gene data show CDR1 as KGHSH and CDR2 as LQKENI. The V and J ends lost 3 bases and 4 bases respectively, with 10 bases between them. The CDR3 loop spans 13 amino acids. The source material was PBMCs. This chain links TRBV18 with TRBJ2-7; TRBD2 might be the D (7 bases). The TCR comes from a girl aged 2-10 years in good health and CMV-seronegative. DNA for the CDR3: TGTGCCAGCTCACCGGGGGGGCGGTACGAGCAGTACTTC. Translating gives CASSPGGRYEQYF.